This TCR beta chain came from a study of blood T cell repertoires in COVID-19. Across the whole study: From the United States, Italy and Spain came samples of acute and convalescent COVID-19.

V shed 4 bases and J shed 4 bases, with 13 bases lying between them. Per germline, CDR1 SQVTM and CDR2 ANQGSEA. The CDR3 is made up of 13 amino acids. Authors' data handling: It was from reference gene primer amplification that nucleated cell counts were estimated. Sequencing used immunoSEQ multiplex PCR; TCRdb keeps in-frame clones, though not all of them. V and J calls plus clone size are reproduced from that table; the DNA served to infer D and trimming. Of about 280,000 clones listed, 65% to 90% were seen once; the top ten hold roughly 15%. Sequencing was carried out using peripheral blood. This TCR was sampled from a human donor in a cohort sampled during active COVID-19. The V and J genes are TRBV29-1 and TRBJ1-1, with D tentatively TRBD1 (5 bases). DNA for the CDR3: TGCAGCGTTGCTGACAGATGGGGCACTGAAGCTTTCTTT. Protein: CSVADRWGTEAFF.